This T cell receptor (beta chain) comes out of a study of fetal regulatory T cell absence and autoimmunity. General observations from the study: Some top pancreas TCR clones were over 90-fold enriched versus cord blood.

After removal of 2 bases from V and 3 bases from J, the junction contained 4 bases not matched to a gene. The CDR3 is made up of 15 amino acids. Germline lookup yields CDR1 LGHNT and CDR2 FRNRAP. This clone was seen a few times. Its antigen remains unidentified. Profiled with immunoSEQ multiplex PCR; TCRdb holds only in-frame clones, not every one. The profile covers about 46,000 clones, with roughly 80% appearing a single time and 0.35% to 0.45% taken by the ten largest. This receptor was obtained from a newborn boy with IPEX syndrome. The chain recombines TRBV12-5 with TRBJ1-5, with TRBD1 identical over 7 bases. The sequenced sample was cord blood. The CDR3 region has the DNA TGTGCTAGTGGTTTGAACAGGGGAGTCAATCAGCCCCAGCATTTT. Protein product: CASGLNRGVNQPQHF.